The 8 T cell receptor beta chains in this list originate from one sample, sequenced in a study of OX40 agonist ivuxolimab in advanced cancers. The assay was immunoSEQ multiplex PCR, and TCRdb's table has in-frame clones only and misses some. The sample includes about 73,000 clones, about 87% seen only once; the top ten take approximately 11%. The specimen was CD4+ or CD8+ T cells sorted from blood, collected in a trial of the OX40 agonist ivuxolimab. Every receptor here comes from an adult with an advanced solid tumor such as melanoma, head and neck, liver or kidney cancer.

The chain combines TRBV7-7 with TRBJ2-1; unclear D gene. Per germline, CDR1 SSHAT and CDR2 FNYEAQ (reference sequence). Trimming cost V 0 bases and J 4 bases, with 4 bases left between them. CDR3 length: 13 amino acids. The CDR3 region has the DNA TGTGCCAGCAGCTTAGCGGCATACAATGAGCAGTTCTTC. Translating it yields CASSLAAYNEQFF. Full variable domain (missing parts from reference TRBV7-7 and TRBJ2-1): GAGVSQSPRYKVTKRGQDVTLRCDPISSHATLYWYQQALGQGPEFLTYFNYEAQPDKSGLPSDRFSAERPEGSISTLTIQRTEQRDSAMYRCASSLAAYNEQFFGPGTRLTVL.

CDR3 region: CATSTRGGVEKLFF. CDR3 DNA sequence: TGTGCCACCAGCACAAGGGGGGGTGTTGAAAAACTGTTTTTT. The V gene is TRBV15, the J gene TRBJ1-4, with a weak D call TRBD1 (6 bases). Looked up from germline, CDR1 is LNHNV and CDR2 is YYDKDF (reference sequence). V dropped 4 bases and J dropped 7 bases, with 13 bases sitting between them. The CDR3 loop spans 14 amino acids.

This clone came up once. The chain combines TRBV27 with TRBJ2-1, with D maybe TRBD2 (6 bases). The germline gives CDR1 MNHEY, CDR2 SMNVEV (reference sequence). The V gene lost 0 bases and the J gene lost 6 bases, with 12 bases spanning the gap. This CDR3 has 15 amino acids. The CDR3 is CASSLSLGGGNEQFF. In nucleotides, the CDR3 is TGTGCCAGCAGTTTATCTTTGGGGGGAGGCAATGAGCAGTTCTTC.

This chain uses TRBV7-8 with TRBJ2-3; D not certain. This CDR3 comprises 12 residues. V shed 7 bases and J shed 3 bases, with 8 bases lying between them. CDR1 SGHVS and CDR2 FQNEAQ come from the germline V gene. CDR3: CASTPSTDTQYF. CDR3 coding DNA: TGTGCCAGCACGCCAAGTACAGATACGCAGTATTTT. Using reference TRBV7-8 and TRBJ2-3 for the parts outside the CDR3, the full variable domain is GAGVSQSPRYKVAKRGQDVALRCDPISGHVSLFWYQQALGQGPEFLTYFQNEAQLDKSGLPSDRFFAERPEGSVSTLKIQRTQQEDSAVYLCASTPSTDTQYFGPGTRLTVL.

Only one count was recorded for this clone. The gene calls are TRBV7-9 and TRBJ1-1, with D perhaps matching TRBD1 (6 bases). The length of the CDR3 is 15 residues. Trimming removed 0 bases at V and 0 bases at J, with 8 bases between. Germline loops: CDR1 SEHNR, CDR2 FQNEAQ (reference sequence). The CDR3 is CASSLAAGVNTEAFF. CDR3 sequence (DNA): TGTGCCAGCAGCTTAGCGGCAGGGGTGAACACTGAAGCTTTCTTT.

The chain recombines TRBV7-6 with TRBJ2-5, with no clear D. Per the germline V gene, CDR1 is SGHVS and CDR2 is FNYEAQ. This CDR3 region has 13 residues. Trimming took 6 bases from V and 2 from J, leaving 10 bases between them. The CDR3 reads CASSRILQETQYF. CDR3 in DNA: TGTGCCAGCAGTCGTATACTACAAGAGACCCAGTACTTC.

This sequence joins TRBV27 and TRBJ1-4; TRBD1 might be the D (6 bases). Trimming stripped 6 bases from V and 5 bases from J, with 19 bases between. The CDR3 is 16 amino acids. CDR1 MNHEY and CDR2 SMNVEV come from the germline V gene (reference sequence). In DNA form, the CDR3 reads TGTGCCAGCAGGCCGTTAGGGGGGGGAACAAATGAAAAACTGTTTTTT. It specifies CASRPLGGGTNEKLFF.

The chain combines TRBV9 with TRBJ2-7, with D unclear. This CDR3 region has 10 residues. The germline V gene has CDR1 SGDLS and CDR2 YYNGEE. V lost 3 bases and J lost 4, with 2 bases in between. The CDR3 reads CASSAYEQYF. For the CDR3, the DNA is TGTGCCAGCAGCGCGTACGAGCAGTACTTC.